This is a list of T cell receptor beta chains from one sample in a study of blood T cell repertoires in COVID-19. The table came from immunoSEQ multiplex PCR; TCRdb's copy has only in-frame clones and leaves some out. The sample records some 140,000 clones, approximately 80% being singletons. Sample: peripheral blood. The origin of the receptors is a woman aged 60 to 75 with COVID-19, enrolled during active disease. CDR3s include the opening cysteine and the closing phenylalanine or tryptophan. The D gene is left open where the match is weak. Expanded clones get a size class; other rows say once, few or many, or leave the size out.

j_call: TRBJ2-1; d_call: TRBD2; v_call: TRBV5-1; clone_size: NA; cdr3_nt: TGCGCCAGCAGCGGGGGGAGGGCCGGGGCCAATGAGCAGTTCTTC; cdr3_aa: CASSGGRAGANEQFF
j_call: TRBJ2-7; d_call: TRBD2; v_call: TRBV7-9; clone_size: NA; cdr3_nt: TGTGCCAGCAGCCATTGGACTAGCGGAGCCTACGAGCAGTACTTC; cdr3_aa: CASSHWTSGAYEQYF
j_call: TRBJ1-2; d_call: TRBD1; v_call: TRBV2; clone_size: NA; cdr3_nt: TGTGCCAGCAGTGAATTGGGACAGGGGGCGAGCGGCTACACCTTC; cdr3_aa: CASSELGQGASGYTF
j_call: TRBJ1-4; d_call: NA; v_call: TRBV5-1; clone_size: NA; cdr3_nt: TGCGCCAGCAGCCTGGGGACTCCACTAGGGGAAAAACTGTTTTTT; cdr3_aa: CASSLGTPLGEKLFF
j_call: TRBJ1-5; d_call: NA; v_call: TRBV18; clone_size: NA; cdr3_nt: TGTGCCAGCTCACCCCCTTATAGCAATCAGCCCCAGCATTTT; cdr3_aa: CASSPPYSNQPQHF
j_call: TRBJ1-3; d_call: NA; v_call: TRBV19; clone_size: NA; cdr3_nt: TGTGCCAGTAGTACGCGAGGAGGAGAAAACACCATATATTTT; cdr3_aa: CASSTRGGENTIYF
j_call: TRBJ1-4; d_call: TRBD1; v_call: TRBV6-5; clone_size: NA; cdr3_nt: TGTGCCAGCAGCCGGGACAGGGGCGTTGAAAAACTGTTTTTT; cdr3_aa: CASSRDRGVEKLFF
j_call: TRBJ1-1; d_call: NA; v_call: TRBV19; clone_size: NA; cdr3_nt: TGTGCCAGTAGTGCTTACAGGGATCTCCCTGAAGCTTTCTTT; cdr3_aa: CASSAYRDLPEAFF
j_call: TRBJ2-2; d_call: NA; v_call: TRBV6-1; clone_size: NA; cdr3_nt: TGTGCCAGCAGTGATTTACACCTCACCGGGGAGCTGTTTTTT; cdr3_aa: CASSDLHLTGELFF
j_call: TRBJ1-1; d_call: NA; v_call: TRBV7-9; clone_size: NA; cdr3_nt: TGTGCCAGCAGCGAGGGCATGAACACTGAAGCTTTCTTT; cdr3_aa: CASSEGMNTEAFF
j_call: TRBJ1-1; d_call: TRBD1; v_call: TRBV14; clone_size: NA; cdr3_nt: TGTGCCAGCAGCTTAAGGACAGGGGGCTTGAACACTGAAGCTTTCTTT; cdr3_aa: CASSLRTGGLNTEAFF
j_call: TRBJ2-1; d_call: TRBD2; v_call: TRBV18; clone_size: NA; cdr3_nt: TGTGCCAGCTCACCAATGACTAGCGGGAGAGGGGGTTACAATGAGCAGTTCTTC; cdr3_aa: CASSPMTSGRGGYNEQFF
j_call: TRBJ1-2; d_call: NA; v_call: TRBV10-1; clone_size: few; cdr3_nt: TGCGCCAGCAAGGAGGGCTATGGCTACACCTTC; cdr3_aa: CASKEGYGYTF
j_call: TRBJ2-5; d_call: NA; v_call: TRBV12-5; clone_size: NA; cdr3_nt: TGTGCTAGTGCCTTCACCTTCCAGGGTATCGGGGAGACCCAGTACTTC; cdr3_aa: CASAFTFQGIGETQYF
j_call: TRBJ2-7; d_call: NA; v_call: TRBV27; clone_size: NA; cdr3_nt: TGTGCCAGCAGTTTAATGGCAGACTACGAGCAGTACTTC; cdr3_aa: CASSLMADYEQYF
j_call: TRBJ1-3; d_call: TRBD1; v_call: TRBV5-6; clone_size: NA; cdr3_nt: TGTGCCAGCAGCTTGAGGGGACAGGTCCTTGGAAACACCATATATTTT; cdr3_aa: CASSLRGQVLGNTIYF
j_call: TRBJ1-6; d_call: NA; v_call: TRBV18; clone_size: many; cdr3_nt: TGTGCCAGCTCATCGCGACAGGCAGATTACTCACCCCTCCACTTT; cdr3_aa: CASSSRQADYSPLHF